This TCR beta chain was profiled in a study of cytomegalovirus exposure and HLA in healthy donors. The study, taken as a whole, reports: Associated with cytomegalovirus, according to the listing, were 164 TCR beta chains.

As regards this clone: The target antigen is unknown.

The V gene end was trimmed by 3 bases and the J gene end by 2 bases; junction bases not matched to a gene: 9. The germline CDR1 and CDR2 sequences are SGHRS and YFSETQ. The CDR3 extends over 18 amino acids. With 60 Vbeta and 13 Jbeta primers, the PCR was carried out. Here immunoSEQ multiplex PCR was the method, and the copy in TCRdb shows in-frame clones only, minus some. The repertoire includes about 98,000 clones, approximately 80% of them detected once, and around 15% sits in the top ten. The clonotype originates from a man aged 55 to 69 in good health and CMV-seropositive. The specimen sequenced was PBMCs. V usage is TRBV5-1 and J usage is TRBJ1-4; 11 bases match TRBD1. CDR3 sequence: CASSYSGQGGATNEKLFF. In DNA, the CDR3 is TGCGCCAGCAGCTACTCGGGACAGGGGGGAGCCACTAATGAAAAACTGTTTTTT.